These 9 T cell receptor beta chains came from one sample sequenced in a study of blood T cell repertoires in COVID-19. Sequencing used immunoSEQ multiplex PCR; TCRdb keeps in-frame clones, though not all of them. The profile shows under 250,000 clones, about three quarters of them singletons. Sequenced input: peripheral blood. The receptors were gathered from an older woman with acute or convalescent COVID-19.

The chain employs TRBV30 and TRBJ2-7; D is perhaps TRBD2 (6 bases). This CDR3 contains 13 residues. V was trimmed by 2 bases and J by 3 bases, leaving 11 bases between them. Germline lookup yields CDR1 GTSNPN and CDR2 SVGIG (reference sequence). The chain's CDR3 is CAWSRRGNYEQYF. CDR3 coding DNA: TGTGCCTGGAGTAGGCGGGGAAACTACGAGCAGTACTTC.

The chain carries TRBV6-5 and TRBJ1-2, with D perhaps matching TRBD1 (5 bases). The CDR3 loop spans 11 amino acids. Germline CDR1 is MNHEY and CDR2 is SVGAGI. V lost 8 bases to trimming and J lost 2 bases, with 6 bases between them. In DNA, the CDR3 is TGTGCCAGCCAGGGAAACTATGGCTACACCTTC. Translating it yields CASQGNYGYTF.

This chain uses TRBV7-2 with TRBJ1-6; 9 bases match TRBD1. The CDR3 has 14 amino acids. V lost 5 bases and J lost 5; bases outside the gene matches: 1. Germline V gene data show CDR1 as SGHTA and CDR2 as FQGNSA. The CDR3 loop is CASSRTGDNSPLHF. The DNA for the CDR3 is TGTGCCAGCAGCCGGACAGGGGATAATTCACCCCTCCACTTT.

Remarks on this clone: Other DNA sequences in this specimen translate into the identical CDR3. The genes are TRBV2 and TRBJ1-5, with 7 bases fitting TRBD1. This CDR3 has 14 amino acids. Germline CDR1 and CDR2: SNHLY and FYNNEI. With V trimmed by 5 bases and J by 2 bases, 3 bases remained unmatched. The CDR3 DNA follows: TGTGCCAGCAGTCTTGACAGGGGCAATCAGCCCCAGCATTTT. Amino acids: CASSLDRGNQPQHF.

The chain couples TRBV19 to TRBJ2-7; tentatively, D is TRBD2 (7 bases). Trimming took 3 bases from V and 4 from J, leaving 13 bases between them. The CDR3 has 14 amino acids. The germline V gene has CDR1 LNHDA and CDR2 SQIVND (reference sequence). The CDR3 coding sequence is TGTGCCAGTAGTATCGGGGGGCCGGGGTACGAGCAGTACTTC. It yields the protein CASSIGGPGYEQYF. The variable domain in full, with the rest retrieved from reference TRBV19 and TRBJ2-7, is DGGITQSPKYLFRKEGQNVTLSCEQNLNHDAMYWYRQDPGQGLRLIYYSQIVNDFQKGDIAEGYSVSREKKESFPLTVTSAQKNPTAFYLCASSIGGPGYEQYFGPGTRLTVT.

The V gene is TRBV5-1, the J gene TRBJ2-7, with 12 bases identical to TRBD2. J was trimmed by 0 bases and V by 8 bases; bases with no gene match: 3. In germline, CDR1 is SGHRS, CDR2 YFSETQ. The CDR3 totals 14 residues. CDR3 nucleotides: TGCGCCAGTCGGACTAGCGGGGTCTCCTACGAGCAGTACTTC. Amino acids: CASRTSGVSYEQYF.

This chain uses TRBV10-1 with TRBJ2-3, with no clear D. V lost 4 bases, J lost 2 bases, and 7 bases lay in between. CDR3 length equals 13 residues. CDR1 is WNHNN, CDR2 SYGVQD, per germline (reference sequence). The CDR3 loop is CASSVRDTDTQYF. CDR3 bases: TGCGCCAGCAGTGTTCGCGACACAGATACGCAGTATTTT.

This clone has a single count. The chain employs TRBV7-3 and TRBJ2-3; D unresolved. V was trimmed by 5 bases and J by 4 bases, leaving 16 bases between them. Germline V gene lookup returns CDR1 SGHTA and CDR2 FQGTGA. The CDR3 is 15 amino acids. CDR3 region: CASSPTGTRADTQYF. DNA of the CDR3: TGTGCCAGCAGCCCAACCGGCACCCGGGCAGATACGCAGTATTTT.

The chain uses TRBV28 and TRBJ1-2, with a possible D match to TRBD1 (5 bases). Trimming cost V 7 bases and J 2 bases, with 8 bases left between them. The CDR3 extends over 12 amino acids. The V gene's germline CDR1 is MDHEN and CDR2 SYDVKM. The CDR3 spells CASKPGNYGYTF. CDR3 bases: TGTGCCAGCAAACCAGGGAACTATGGCTACACCTTC.